This record concerns one T cell receptor beta chain sequence. The sample originates from a study of cytotoxic CD8 clonotypes in ibrutinib-treated CLL. Here immunoSEQ multiplex PCR was the method, and the copy in TCRdb shows in-frame clones only, minus some. The sample records approximately 33,000 clones, 69% being singletons. This material consisted of PBMCs, taken before ibrutinib treatment. The TCR sequence derives from a human donor with chronic lymphocytic leukemia.

CDR3 amino acids: CASSLEGSNNEQFF. CDR3 nucleotide sequence: TGTGCCAGCAGCTTGGAGGGGTCTAACAATGAGCAGTTCTTC. The chain recombines TRBV11-3 with TRBJ2-1; D perhaps matches TRBD2 (6 bases). V was clipped by 3 bases and J by 5 bases, with 11 bases between them. Germline V gene sequence: CDR1 SGHNT, CDR2 YENEEA. This CDR3 contains 14 residues.